These T cell receptor beta chains were read from a single sample in a study of blood T cell repertoires in COVID-19. Here immunoSEQ multiplex PCR was the method, and the copy in TCRdb shows in-frame clones only, minus some. The repertoire has 250,000 to 350,000 clones, roughly 90% of them found once; the top ten carry around 18%. The specimen was PBMCs or T cells enriched from blood (not recorded which). These receptors originate from a woman aged 25 to 39 who had recovered from COVID-19. The CDR3 runs from the conserved cysteine through the conserved F or W. Fields, in order: D gene, V gene, J gene, clone size, CDR3 DNA, CDR3 protein. A D gene is named only where the DNA matches it firmly. Clone size is given for some rows only: seen once, a few or many times, or a class if the clone is expanded.

TRBD2	TRBV5-4	TRBJ2-7	NA	TGTGCCAGCAGCTTACGGGAGGCCATAAGGTACGAGCAGTACTTC	CASSLREAIRYEQYF
NA	TRBV9	TRBJ2-2	NA	TGTGCCAGCAGCGCCGGTCTCTCCACCGGGGAGCTGTTTTTT	CASSAGLSTGELFF
NA	TRBV18	TRBJ2-7	NA	TGTGCCAGCTCTCTTGGGAGCGACGACGAGCAGTACTTC	CASSLGSDDEQYF
NA	TRBV3-1/TRBV3-2	TRBJ2-2	NA	TGTGCCAGCAGCCGGCCCCTAGGGAACACCGGGGAGCTGTTTTTT	CASSRPLGNTGELFF
NA	TRBV28	TRBJ2-5	NA	TGTGCCAGCAGTTTGGAGGGGGAGACCCAGTACTTC	CASSLEGETQYF
NA	TRBV7-2	TRBJ2-1	once	TGTGCCAGCAGCTTAATGCGGCAACAGCAGTTCTTC	CASSLMRQQQFF
NA	TRBV7-2	TRBJ2-2	NA	TGTGCCAGCAGCCCTCCGGAGACCGGGGAGCTGTTTTTT	CASSPPETGELFF
TRBD1	TRBV29-1	TRBJ2-1	NA	TGCAGCCCCCTTCGAACAGGGGGCGATGAGCAGTTCTTC	CSPLRTGGDEQFF
NA	TRBV6-2/TRBV6-3	TRBJ1-2	NA	TGTGCCAGCAGTCAAGGACTCCGTGGCTACACCTTC	CASSQGLRGYTF
TRBD2	TRBV4-3	TRBJ2-1	NA	TGCGCCAGCAGCCGCGGGACTAGCGGTTACAATGAGCAGTTCTTC	CASSRGTSGYNEQFF
TRBD1	TRBV3-1/TRBV3-2	TRBJ2-5	NA	TGTGCCAGCAGCCAAGAGGACAGGGCTTTAGGGACCCAGTACTTC	CASSQEDRALGTQYF
NA	TRBV6-1	TRBJ1-5	few	TGTGCCAGCAGTGATTATTTGAGAACCCATAGCAATCAGCCCCAGCATTTT	CASSDYLRTHSNQPQHF
NA	TRBV25-1	TRBJ2-7	NA	TGTGCCAGCAGTGTGGGGGGCTACGAGCAGTACTTC	CASSVGGYEQYF
TRBD1	TRBV7-3	TRBJ1-1	NA	TGTGCCAGCAGCTCATACCCAATCCGGGACAGAGACACTGAAGCTTTCTTT	CASSSYPIRDRDTEAFF
NA	TRBV19	TRBJ2-1	NA	TGTGCCAGTAAGTTCCCAGGGGCCTACAATGAGCAGTTCTTC	CASKFPGAYNEQFF
TRBD2	TRBV14	TRBJ2-2	NA	TGTGCCAGCAGCCGGACCGCACTAGCGGGGGGCACCGGGGAGCTGTTTTTT	CASSRTALAGGTGELFF
NA	TRBV5-4	TRBJ1-2	NA	TGTGCCAGCAGCTTGTGGGGCGACTATGGCTACACCTTC	CASSLWGDYGYTF
NA	TRBV13	TRBJ1-2	NA	TGTGCCAGCAGCTTAGAGGGAGGACTCTATGGCTACACCTTC	CASSLEGGLYGYTF
NA	TRBV30	TRBJ1-5	once	TGTGCCTGGAGTGTAAGGGGGAATCAGCCCCAGCATTTT	CAWSVRGNQPQHF
TRBD1	TRBV7-9	TRBJ1-2	NA	TGTGCCAGCAGCTCGACAGGGAGTTACTATGGCTACACCTTC	CASSSTGSYYGYTF
NA	TRBV9	TRBJ2-1	NA	TGTGCCAGCAGCACCCGGTCAGGGCTCAATGAGCAGTTCTTC	CASSTRSGLNEQFF
TRBD2	TRBV5-6	TRBJ2-7	NA	TGTGCCAGCAGCTTGGGTTGGGAGCGGGGGGAGCAGTACTTC	CASSLGWERGEQYF
NA	TRBV12-3/TRBV12-4	TRBJ1-1	NA	TGTGCCAGCAGTTTTCAGGCACGCACTGAAGCTTTCTTT	CASSFQARTEAFF
TRBD2	TRBV5-6	TRBJ2-5	once	TGTGCCAGCATCATAGCGGGAGGGCCCGTTTGGACCCAGTACTTC	CASIIAGGPVWTQYF
NA	TRBV6-5	TRBJ1-1	NA	TGTGCCAGCAGTACCCGACAGGTGAACACTGAAGCTTTCTTT	CASSTRQVNTEAFF
NA	TRBV6-5	TRBJ2-4	NA	TGTGCCAGCAGTTTCCGATGGACACCCGCGGGGAACATTCAGTACTTC	CASSFRWTPAGNIQYF
TRBD1	TRBV30	TRBJ2-7	NA	TGTGCCTGGAGCGACCGGGACAGACCGAACTACGAGCAGTACTTC	CAWSDRDRPNYEQYF
NA	TRBV5-1	TRBJ2-7	NA	TGCGCCAGCAGCTTGTCGGGAAACTACGAGCAGTACTTC	CASSLSGNYEQYF
TRBD2	TRBV5-1	TRBJ2-3	once	TGCGCCAGCAGCTCCGGACTAGCGGATGATACGCAGTATTTT	CASSSGLADDTQYF
NA	TRBV7-9	TRBJ2-3	NA	TGTGCCAGCAGCTTAGGGCTAGCCCCAGATACGCAGTATTTT	CASSLGLAPDTQYF
TRBD1	TRBV7-2	TRBJ1-5	NA	TGTGCCAGCAGCCCGGGACAGGGGGCCAGGCAGCCCCAGCATTTT	CASSPGQGARQPQHF
NA	TRBV19	TRBJ2-2	NA	TGTGCCAGTAGTATGAAACCCTATGACACCGGGGAGCTGTTTTTT	CASSMKPYDTGELFF
NA	TRBV13	TRBJ2-5	once	TGTGCCAGCAGCTCGAGACTAGAGGGAAGGGAGACCCAGTACTTC	CASSSRLEGRETQYF
NA	TRBV15	TRBJ2-7	NA	TGTGCCACCAGCAGAGATACAGGGCCCTTGGAGCAGTACTTC	CATSRDTGPLEQYF
TRBD1	TRBV11-1	TRBJ2-7	NA	TGTGCCAGCAGCTTAGAACAGGGGTCCGGCGAGCAGTACTTC	CASSLEQGSGEQYF
NA	TRBV9	TRBJ2-2	once	TGTGCCAGCAGCGTACAGGGAACCGGGGAGCTGTTTTTT	CASSVQGTGELFF